These 2 T cell receptor beta chains share one sample of origin, sequenced in a study of identical twins. TCRdb called the 5' RACE reads again in MiXCR, with one record for every CDR3 protein. Of a few hundred thousand distinct CDR3 sequences detected, over 9.5% appear once; the ten largest clones hold about 3.9%. These sequences were also reported in another study, on yellow fever vaccine responses in identical twins.

Material: memory (CD45RO+) T cells sorted from blood. These receptors all stem from a woman between 18 and 29 years old in good health.

V is TRBV24-1 and J is TRBJ2-6, with a weak D call TRBD1 (5 bases). Germline V CDR1 and CDR2: KGHDR, SFDVKD. CDR3 length: 17 residues. V was cut by 4 bases and J by 4 bases, with 16 bases left in between. As DNA, the CDR3 is TGTGCCACCAGTGAATCCGCAAAGGGGATCGGGGCCAACGTCCTGACTTTC. It encodes CATSESAKGIGANVLTF.

This chain joins TRBV2 and TRBJ2-6; 9 bases are a match to TRBD1. Germline assignment: CDR1 SNHLY and CDR2 FYNNEI. The CDR3 spans 16 residues. Losses at the gene ends were 10 bases for V and 2 bases for J; bases not matched to a gene: 9. The CDR3, as DNA: TGTGCCACCACCGGGACAGGGTTAACTGGGGCCAACGTCCTGACTTTC. Translated: CATTGTGLTGANVLTF.